These T cell receptor beta chains were read from a single sample in a study of cytomegalovirus exposure and HLA in healthy donors. Clones were sequenced by immunoSEQ multiplex PCR, and TCRdb holds only the in-frame ones, with some missing. The sample data list about 200,000 clones. Sequenced input: PBMCs. These receptors were collected from a man aged 25-45 years in good health and CMV-seronegative. CDR3s include the opening cysteine and the closing phenylalanine or tryptophan.

CDR3,J,V
CASSFYRDRSQGYTF,TRBJ1-2,TRBV7-2
CAISGLAGVSTDTQYF,TRBJ2-3,TRBV10-3
CASSLALEVKAFF,TRBJ1-1,TRBV5-1
CASSLSLEYGYTF,TRBJ1-2,TRBV11-2
CASRIETGTGHSYEQYF,TRBJ2-7,TRBV10-2
CASSDQPAHGVQYF,TRBJ2-7,TRBV27
CASSLGQSYEQYF,TRBJ2-7,TRBV5-6
CASSYSDRSNQPQHF,TRBJ1-5,TRBV6-6
CASSPTEANTGELFF,TRBJ2-2,TRBV5-1
CASSPYMGARETQYF,TRBJ2-5,TRBV6-5
CASSTGLANTGELFF,TRBJ2-2,TRBV2
CASSLGSTLNTEAFF,TRBJ1-1,TRBV5-1
CAWKTSLNTGELFF,NA,TRBV30
CASSLGGQPSYGYTF,TRBJ1-2,TRBV7-9
CASSPTGEWTEAFF,TRBJ1-1,TRBV2